This T cell receptor (beta chain) was sequenced for a study of OX40 agonist ivuxolimab in advanced cancers. This CDR3 comprises 17 residues. Here immunoSEQ multiplex PCR was the method, and the copy in TCRdb shows in-frame clones only, minus some. The sample lists about 36,000 clones, approximately 79% occurring once. The rearrangement links TRBV22-1 to TRBJ1-1; no DNA check was done on the table's D call, TRBD1. TRBV22-1 is a listed pseudogene. Sequences were derived from CD4+ or CD8+ T cells sorted from blood, sampled in a trial of the OX40 agonist ivuxolimab. This clonotype was sampled from an adult with an advanced solid tumor such as melanoma, head and neck, liver or kidney cancer. The CDR3: CPGTPRTGGLMNTEAFF. The CDR3 region has the DNA TGTCCTGGGACCCCACGGACAGGGGGCCTTATGAACACTGAAGCTTTCTTT.